What follows are 23 T cell receptor beta chains derived from one specimen sequenced in a study of cytomegalovirus exposure and HLA in healthy donors. PCR employed 60 Vbeta and 13 Jbeta primers. Measured with immunoSEQ multiplex PCR; TCRdb has only the in-frame clones, and not every one. The data show about 140,000 clones, around 80% seen once. The sequenced sample was PBMCs. These receptors were collected from a man in his forties in good health and CMV-seropositive.

V is TRBV11-2 and J is TRBJ2-1, with 7 bases matching TRBD1. The CDR3 totals 13 residues. With 5 bases clipped from V and 5 bases from J, the junction kept 3 bases outside the gene matches. The germline V gene has CDR1 SGHAT and CDR2 FQNNGV. CDR3 DNA: TGTGCCAGCAGCCGGGACAGAAACAATGAGCAGTTCTTC. Its protein product is CASSRDRNNEQFF.

J is TRBJ2-3 and V is TRBV6-6; D is possibly TRBD2 (5 bases). This CDR3 is built from 15 residues. Between the trimmed V and J ends, which lost 5 bases and 9 bases, there was a span of 21 bases. Germline CDR1 MNHNY, CDR2 SVGAGI (reference sequence). The CDR3 DNA follows: TGTGCCAGCAGTGAGAGGGTGGGCCTGGGGAAGACGCAGTATTTT. Protein product: CASSERVGLGKTQYF.

This clone has a handful of counts. The gene calls are TRBV6-5 and TRBJ1-1; TRBD1 matches at 7 bases. The CDR3 runs 13 residues. Germline V gene data show CDR1 as MNHEY and CDR2 as SVGAGI. Losses at the gene ends were 4 bases for V and 7 bases for J; bases not matched to a gene: 6. The CDR3 DNA reads as TGTGCCAGCAGTTTCGAGGGGGCCAGTGAAGCTTTCTTT. Translating gives CASSFEGASEAFF.

V usage is TRBV4-2 and J usage is TRBJ2-5; 9 nucleotides agree with TRBD2. The length of the CDR3 is 16 residues. J was trimmed by 2 bases and V by 0 bases; bases with no gene match: 4. CDR1 is LGHNA, CDR2 YNFKEQ, per germline. CDR3 sequence reads: CASSQETSGPQETQYF. Here the CDR3 DNA reads TGTGCCAGCAGCCAAGAGACTAGCGGCCCACAAGAGACCCAGTACTTC.

V usage is TRBV5-1 and J usage is TRBJ1-1; 7 nucleotides line up with TRBD1. The CDR3 sequence is 14 residues long. The V segment lost 6 bases and the J segment 0 bases; nucleotides outside the gene matches: 5. Germline CDR1 reads SGHRS; CDR2 reads YFSETQ. CDR3 amino acids: CASTPTGLNTEAFF. DNA for the CDR3: TGCGCCAGCACCCCGACAGGGCTGAACACTGAAGCTTTCTTT.

This clone was counted a single time. The genes are TRBV28 and TRBJ2-7; 11 nucleotides line up with TRBD2. The V and J ends lost 5 bases and 7 bases, in that order; junction bases with no gene match: 13. Germline CDR1 reads MDHEN; CDR2 reads SYDVKM. CDR3 length: 16 amino acids. The CDR3 loop is CASSVSISGGAREQYF. The CDR3 bases are TGTGCCAGCAGTGTGTCTATTAGCGGGGGGGCGAGGGAGCAGTACTTC.

The gene calls are TRBV6-6 and TRBJ2-3, with D tentatively TRBD1 (5 bases). Germline CDR1 and CDR2: MNHNY and SVGAGI (reference sequence). V lost 6 bases and J 3 bases, leaving 10 bases between the germline ends. The CDR3 consists of 13 residues. This chain's CDR3 is CASSRRDTDTQYF. The CDR3 DNA reads TGTGCCAGCAGCCGCAGGGATACAGATACGCAGTATTTT.

The chain has TRBV28 and TRBJ2-2; TRBD1 agrees at 10 bases. The V gene end was trimmed by 5 bases and the J gene end by 6 bases; junction bases not matched to a gene: 12. Germline CDR1 MDHEN, CDR2 SYDVKM. The length of the CDR3 is 17 residues. This CDR3 reads CASSLSRQGAWAGELFF. The DNA of the CDR3 is TGTGCCAGCAGTCTTTCCCGACAGGGGGCTTGGGCCGGGGAGCTGTTTTTT.

CDR3 in amino acids: CASSLNRDRGYYGELFF. CDR3 DNA: TGTGCCAGCAGCTTGAACCGGGACAGGGGGTACTACGGGGAGCTGTTTTTT. The V and J genes are TRBV5-6 and TRBJ2-2; TRBD1 agrees at 11 bases. This CDR3 comprises 17 residues. The junction had 9 bases not matched to a gene; V was cut back by 1 base and J by 7 bases. Germline assignment: CDR1 SGHDT and CDR2 YYEEEE.

The rearrangement uses TRBV6-5 and TRBJ2-7, with TRBD2 matching 10 bases. Losses at the gene ends were 4 bases for V and 5 bases for J; bases not matched to a gene: 8. Germline loops: CDR1 MNHEY, CDR2 SVGAGI. The CDR3 covers 15 residues. This CDR3 is CASSSASGRTDEQYF. In DNA form, the CDR3 reads TGTGCCAGCAGTTCCGCTAGCGGGAGAACGGACGAGCAGTACTTC.

The genes are TRBV14 and TRBJ2-5; D is perhaps TRBD2 (5 bases). There are 11 residues in the CDR3. Germline V CDR1 and CDR2: SGHDN, FVKESK. With 1 base removed from V and 9 bases from J, the gap between germline ends came to 6 bases. The CDR3 reads CASSQAGSQYF. In nucleotides, the CDR3 is TGTGCCAGCAGCCAAGCGGGGTCCCAGTACTTC.

The sample holds one count of this clone. The rearrangement uses TRBV2 and TRBJ1-5; no clear D gene. The length of the CDR3 is 17 residues. V was cut by 1 base and J by 6 bases, with 19 bases left in between. Germline CDR1 is SNHLY and CDR2 is FYNNEI. The CDR3 protein is CASSEVAPIRGSQPQHF. The DNA for the CDR3 is TGTGCCAGCAGTGAAGTGGCCCCCATTAGAGGGAGTCAGCCCCAGCATTTT. The whole variable domain, filled in from reference TRBV2 and TRBJ1-5, reads EPEVTQTPSHQVTQMGQEVILRCVPISNHLYFYWYRQILGQKVEFLVSFYNNEISEKSEIFDDQFSVERPDGSNFTLKIRSTKLEDSAMYFCASSEVAPIRGSQPQHFGDGTRLSIL.

The chain recombines TRBV7-2 with TRBJ1-2, with D unresolved. Germline CDR1 and CDR2: SGHTA and FQGNSA. The CDR3 length is 12 residues. Trimming pared 6 bases from V and 1 base from J, leaving 6 bases between. The CDR3 is CASRQFNYGYTF. The CDR3 region has the DNA TGTGCCAGCAGACAGTTTAACTATGGCTACACCTTC.

This clone has just a few counts. The V call is TRBV28, the J call TRBJ2-7; 8 nucleotides match TRBD1. The V and J ends lost 6 bases and 2 bases, in that order; junction bases with no gene match: 6. Germline values: CDR1 MDHEN, CDR2 SYDVKM. The CDR3 loop spans 14 amino acids. This CDR3 reads CASRGTGLTYEQYF. The CDR3 nucleotides read TGTGCCAGCAGGGGGACAGGTCTGACCTACGAGCAGTACTTC.

The chain has TRBV4-2 and TRBJ1-5, with D possibly TRBD1 on 5 matching bases. CDR1 and CDR2 from the germline V gene are LGHNA and YNFKEQ. This CDR3 region has 14 residues. Trimming stripped 1 base from V and 3 bases from J, with 7 bases between. CDR3 DNA: TGTGCCAGCAGCCAAGGACAGTACAATCAGCCCCAGCATTTT. This gives the protein CASSQGQYNQPQHF.

The chain joins TRBV4-2 to TRBJ1-4, with no clear D. Germline CDR1 reads LGHNA; CDR2 reads YNFKEQ. This CDR3 region has 13 residues. V was trimmed by 4 bases and J by 5 bases, leaving 8 bases between them. The CDR3 bases are TGTGCCAGCAGCCGGGCCCTAAATGAAAAACTGTTTTTT. This codes for CASSRALNEKLFF.

The gene calls are TRBV15 and TRBJ2-5; D uncertain. In germline, CDR1 is LNHNV, CDR2 YYDKDF (reference sequence). V lost 0 bases, J lost 2 bases, and 10 bases lay in between. CDR3 length: 15 residues. Written as DNA, the CDR3 is TGTGCCACCAGCAGAGATCGAAGTACTCAAGAGACCCAGTACTTC. As protein: CATSRDRSTQETQYF.

This clone was observed once. The CDR3 loop is CASSPSGTGVYEQYF. Written as DNA, the CDR3 is TGCGCCAGCAGCCCTTCCGGGACAGGGGTTTACGAGCAGTACTTC. The chain employs TRBV4-1 and TRBJ2-7; 10 nucleotides agree with TRBD1. The CDR3 has 15 residues. Germline loops: CDR1 MGHRA, CDR2 YSYEKL. The ends lost 4 bases at V and 4 bases at J; junction bases unmatched: 7.

The rearrangement uses TRBV5-1 and TRBJ2-7; 7 bases align to TRBD1. CDR1 is SGHRS and CDR2 is YFSETQ in the germline V gene. Trimming cost V 3 bases and J 1 base; bases outside gene matches: 1. This CDR3 is 13 amino acids long. For the CDR3, the DNA is TGCGCCAGCAGCTGGGACAGTTCCTACGAGCAGTACTTC. Amino acids: CASSWDSSYEQYF. Combining the CDR3 with reference TRBV5-1 and TRBJ2-7 gives the whole variable domain KAGVTQTPRYLIKTRGQQVTLSCSPISGHRSVSWYQQTPGQGLQFLFEYFSETQRNKGNFPGRFSGRQFSNSRSEMNVSTLELGDSALYLCASSWDSSYEQYFGPGTRLTVT.

This clone was found a few times. The rearrangement links TRBV28 to TRBJ1-5; tentatively, D is TRBD1 (5 bases). Germline CDR1 reads MDHEN; CDR2 reads SYDVKM. CDR3 length equals 16 residues. The V gene lost 3 bases and the J gene lost 2 bases, with 14 bases spanning the gap. The CDR3 DNA reads TGTGCCAGCAGTTTGCTGCGGGGGATGGGCAATCAGCCCCAGCATTTT. It translates to CASSLLRGMGNQPQHF.

This chain joins TRBV18 and TRBJ2-7; the D is unclear. Germline CDR1 and CDR2: KGHSH and LQKENI. V was trimmed by 3 bases and J by 4 bases, leaving 10 bases between them. CDR3 length: 13 residues. CDR3 bases: TGTGCCAGCTCACCCGCTGCAGGATACGAGCAGTACTTC. It yields the protein CASSPAAGYEQYF.

This chain connects TRBV2 to TRBJ2-7, with D perhaps matching TRBD1 (7 bases). CDR3 length: 14 amino acids. Germline loops: CDR1 SNHLY, CDR2 FYNNEI. Trimming left V 4 bases short and J 7 bases short, with 17 bases between. CDR3 sequence: CASSGGRGELEQYF. For the CDR3, the DNA is TGTGCCAGCAGTGGGGGCAGGGGGGAGTTGGAGCAGTACTTC.

The rearrangement uses TRBV5-1 and TRBJ1-1, with TRBD1 matching over 9 bases. V shed 4 bases and J 5 bases; nucleotides not matched to a gene: 6. Germline V gene lookup returns CDR1 SGHRS and CDR2 YFSETQ. The CDR3 covers 14 residues. This chain's CDR3 is CASSHTGGRTEAFF. CDR3 nucleotides: TGCGCCAGCAGCCATACAGGGGGCAGGACTGAAGCTTTCTTT.